The table lists the clone carrying this T cell receptor (beta chain) with many counts. Its antigen is as yet unknown. Using RNA template, CDR3s of TCR alpha and beta were amplified with iRepertoire arm-PCR. Tissue mRNA or PBMC total RNA, roughly 100-400 ng, went into one-step reverse transcription and amplification. TCRdb independently ran MiXCR on the multiplex PCR reads; one entry per CDR3 protein. The sample has some 190,000 distinct CDR3 sequences; 32% are singletons. This record belongs to a study of glioma-infiltrating T cells. Findings and limits, study-wide: Gliomas, especially low-grade, showed above-expected tissue-blood divergence; non-neoplastic patients showed below.

Sequencing was done on a sample of glioma tissue, nonneoplastic brain tissue, or PBMCs (not recorded which). The TCR sequence derives from a human donor with low-grade glioma or glioblastoma, undergoing nonglioma brain surgery, or in good health (not recorded which).

The CDR3 DNA reads TGTGCCAGCATCAAACTAAGGGACAGTGCTAATGAAAAACTGTTTTTT. Its protein product is CASIKLRDSANEKLFF. This chain connects TRBV28 to TRBJ1-4; 7 bases align to TRBD1. This CDR3 is built from 16 residues. Germline CDR1 and CDR2: MDHEN and SYDVKM. Germline trimming cut 7 bases from V and 3 bases from J; bases unmatched to any gene: 11. Using reference TRBV28 and TRBJ1-4 for the parts outside the CDR3, the full variable domain is DVKVTQSSRYLVKRTGEKVFLECVQDMDHENMFWYRQDPGLGLRLIYFSYDVKMKEKGDIPEGYSVSREKKERFSLILESASTNQTSMYLCASIKLRDSANEKLFFGSGTQLSVL.